This TCR beta chain was recorded in a study of graft-versus-host responses after intestinal transplantation. TCRdb's copy holds only in-frame clones and misses some; the assay was immunoSEQ multiplex PCR. The sample has about 10,000 clones, over 90% seen once; the top ten hold 4% to 5.5%. The germline V and J ends were trimmed by 4 bases and 4 bases, with 11 bases remaining between them. The CDR3 covers 13 residues. Germline CDR1 reads SGDLS; CDR2 reads YYNGEE. The source was PBMCs, collected almost 70 days after transplant. The clonotype originates from a human patient who received an intestinal transplant, so some T cells may come from the graft donor. This chain joins TRBV9 and TRBJ2-5; D ambiguous. In DNA, the CDR3 is TGTGCCAGCAGCCCCCACCACAGAGAGACCCAGTACTTC. Translating it yields CASSPHHRETQYF.